Listed below are T cell receptor beta chains from one sample, sequenced in a study of T cell repertoires in cytomegalovirus infection. In TCRdb, the reads were re-called with MiXCR into one record per CDR3 protein. The sample gives about 460,000 distinct CDR3 sequences, approximately 10% of which show up once; approximately 10% is in the top ten. Input material: PBMCs. Receptors were obtained from a human donor in good health (CMV status not recorded). Some clones in this sample may be carry-over from other donors' samples. Both conserved end residues are part of each CDR3. A D gene is named only where the DNA matches it firmly. Size is omitted from some rows. Given values are once, few, many or a class for expanded clones.

>TRBJ2-3|many|TRBV7-9|TRBD2|14
CASRREGYTDTQYF
TGTGCCAGCCGACGGGAGGGGTACACAGATACGCAGTATTTT
>TRBJ1-5|many|TRBV6-5|-|14
CASSYRTADQPQHF
TGTGCCAGCAGTTACAGGACAGCTGATCAGCCCCAGCATTTT
>TRBJ2-2|many|TRBV10-3|-|11
CAISRAGELFF
TGTGCCATCAGTCGAGCCGGGGAGCTGTTTTTT
>TRBJ2-6|many|TRBV28|TRBD1|20
CASSVGTGATLITGANVLTF
TGTGCCAGCAGTGTCGGGACAGGGGCAACCCTGATAACTGGGGCCAACGTCCTGACTTTC
>TRBJ2-5|many|TRBV7-8|TRBD1|13
CASSLAQGGTQYF
TGTGCCAGCAGCTTAGCACAGGGGGGGACCCAGTACTTC
>TRBJ1-2|few|TRBV9|-|15
CASSVVGVGDYGYTF
TGTGCCAGCAGCGTAGTAGGAGTTGGAGACTATGGCTACACCTTC
>TRBJ1-3|few|TRBV20-1|-|12
CSAAARGNTIYF
TGCAGTGCCGCCGCCAGGGGAAACACCATATATTTT
>TRBJ2-7|many|TRBV6-1|TRBD1|13
CASSIQGVHEQYF
TGTGCCAGCAGTATCCAGGGGGTTCACGAGCAGTACTTC
>TRBJ2-3|few|TRBV12-3/TRBV12-4|TRBD2|17
CASSFTSSGVSTDTQYF
TGTGCCAGCAGTTTTACATCTAGCGGGGTTAGCACAGATACGCAGTATTTT
>TRBJ2-3|many|TRBV7-9|-|16
CASSSGNSYSTDTQYF
TGTGCCAGCAGCTCCGGAAACTCCTATAGCACAGATACGCAGTATTTT
>TRBJ2-2|many|TRBV7-2|-|15
CASSLVSGFTGELFF
TGTGCCAGCAGCTTAGTAAGCGGTTTCACCGGGGAGCTGTTTTTT
>TRBJ2-2|few|TRBV12-3/TRBV12-4|-|13
CASSSLTGGELFF
TGTGCCAGCAGTTCCCTTACCGGGGGGGAGCTGTTTTTT
>TRBJ2-7|many|TRBV11-2|TRBD1|12
CASSLDGQARYF
TGTGCCAGCAGCTTAGACGGACAGGCGCGGTACTTC
>TRBJ1-1|many|TRBV6-6|-|14
CASSNRQEGTEAFF
TGTGCCAGCAGTAACCGACAGGAGGGAACTGAAGCTTTCTTT
>TRBJ1-1|-|TRBV14|-|13
CASSQDMAAEAFF
TGTGCCAGCAGCCAAGATATGGCAGCTGAGGCTTTCTTT
>TRBJ1-1|many|TRBV29-1|TRBD1|16
CSYRGGTGVMNTEAFF
TGCAGCTACAGGGGAGGGACAGGAGTCATGAACACTGAAGCTTTCTTT
>TRBJ2-1|many|TRBV27|-|14
CASRARGLYNEQFF
TGTGCCAGCAGGGCCCGGGGTCTCTACAATGAGCAGTTCTTC
>TRBJ2-2|many|TRBV7-2|TRBD1|15
CASSSGTVNTGELFF
TGTGCCAGCAGCTCCGGGACAGTCAACACCGGGGAGCTGTTTTTT
>TRBJ1-6|many|TRBV7-2|TRBD1|15
CASSLSYRGNSPLHF
TGTGCCAGCAGCTTAAGCTACAGGGGTAATTCACCCCTCCACTTT
>TRBJ2-1|many|TRBV11-3|TRBD1|15
CASSLGQGAHNEQFF
TGTGCCAGCAGCTTGGGACAGGGGGCCCACAATGAGCAGTTCTTC
>TRBJ1-5|few|TRBV20-1|TRBD1|14
CSAIQGGGFQPQHF
TGCAGTGCCATCCAAGGAGGGGGCTTTCAGCCCCAGCATTTT
>TRBJ1-5|many|TRBV20-1|-|13
CSGTWGFNQPQHF
TGCAGTGGAACATGGGGATTCAATCAGCCCCAGCATTTT
>TRBJ2-3|many|TRBV12-3/TRBV12-4|-|15
CASSLGQSAPDTQYF
TGTGCCAGCAGCCTTGGCCAATCAGCACCAGATACGCAGTATTTT